These 27 T cell receptor beta chains share one sample of origin, sequenced in a study of regulatory T cells in long-lasting Graves disease. The time point: newly diagnosed GD, antithyroid drugs for less than 3 months. There was RNA extracted from PBMCs, and the TCR library was made from it. Building of the TCR beta libraries involved iRepertoire HTBI primers and Arm-PCR of CDR3 regions. One entry per CDR3 protein, called by TCRdb with MiXCR from the multiplex PCR reads. The sample yields about 500,000 distinct CDR3 sequences, more than 10% seen once. Separately, the same data were catalogued under a study of T cells in Graves' hyperthyroidism and ophthalmopathy.

The material sequenced was peripheral blood mononuclear cells (PBMCs), taken at new diagnosis, from a patient treated with antithyroid drugs. Receptors were obtained from a woman aged 25 to 39 with Graves disease.

This clonotype was detected many times. This sequence joins TRBV12-3 or TRBV12-4 and TRBJ2-1, with 7 bases that match TRBD2. CDR3 length: 14 amino acids. The V and J ends lost 3 bases and 9 bases, in that order; junction bases with no gene match: 8. The CDR3 spells CASSLAGESTEQFF. CDR3 sequence (DNA): TGTGCCAGCAGTTTGGCGGGAGAAAGCACTGAGCAGTTCTTC.

This clonotype has a count of ten or more. The chain couples TRBV5-6 to TRBJ2-5, with D perhaps TRBD1 (6 bases). V lost 5 bases to trimming and J lost 5 bases, with 16 bases between them. The CDR3 spans 14 residues. CDR1 is SGHDT and CDR2 is YYEEEE in the germline V gene. The CDR3 spells CASRPFGQTETQYF. CDR3 nucleotide sequence: TGTGCCAGCAGACCTTTTGGACAGACGGAGACCCAGTACTTC. The whole variable domain, remainder taken from reference TRBV5-6 and TRBJ2-5, is DAGVTQSPTHLIKTRGQQVTLRCSPKSGHDTVSWYQQALGQGPQFIFQYYEEEERQRGNFPDRFSGHQFPNYSSELNVNALLLGDSALYLCASRPFGQTETQYFGPGTRLLVL.

About this clonotype itself: This could be a read error, since a much larger clone is one nucleotide away. The V and J genes are TRBV5-1 and TRBJ2-7, with D perhaps matching TRBD1 (6 bases). Germline CDR1 is SGHRS and CDR2 is YFSETQ. CDR3 length: 15 amino acids. CDR3 nucleotides: TGCGCCAGCAGCTTGTACGGAACAGGGATCTACGAGCAGTGCTTC. As protein: CASSLYGTGIYEQCF.

This clonotype was seen once. The V gene is TRBV7-9, the J gene TRBJ2-1; D might be TRBD2 (6 bases). This CDR3 spans 15 amino acids. From germline, CDR1 is SEHNR and CDR2 FQNEAQ (reference sequence). Trimming took 3 bases from V and 8 from J, leaving 17 bases between them. This chain's CDR3 is CASSFRAEKRDEQFF. The CDR3 nucleotides read TGTGCCAGCAGCTTTAGAGCCGAGAAGCGGGATGAGCAGTTCTTC.

This clonotype was recorded many times. The V gene is TRBV15, the J gene TRBJ2-4; either TRBD1 or TRBD2 may fit D (5 bases each). The CDR3 sequence is 15 residues long. The V gene's germline CDR1 is LNHNV and CDR2 YYDKDF (reference sequence). V gave up 0 bases and J gave up 7 bases, with 13 bases separating them. The CDR3 nucleotides are TGTGCCACCAGCAGAGATCATGGGGGTTACAACATTCAGTACTTC. Its translation is CATSRDHGGYNIQYF.

This clonotype was found many times. V usage is TRBV5-6 and J usage is TRBJ2-7; D may be TRBD1 or TRBD2 (7 bases each). The CDR3 contains 15 residues. From germline, CDR1 is SGHDT and CDR2 YYEEEE. Trimming pared 0 bases from V and 4 bases from J, leaving 14 bases between. The CDR3 protein is CASSLGRQGLYEQYF. The CDR3 nucleotides read TGTGCCAGCAGCTTGGGGCGACAGGGACTATACGAGCAGTACTTC.

This chain uses TRBV7-2 with TRBJ2-1, with TRBD2 matching 8 bases. CDR3 size: 15 residues. In germline, CDR1 is SGHTA, CDR2 FQGNSA. The V segment lost 5 bases and the J segment 10 bases; nucleotides outside the gene matches: 13. The CDR3 sequence is CASSPPESGRSEQFF. CDR3 nucleotides: TGTGCCAGCAGCCCCCCGGAGAGCGGGAGAAGCGAGCAGTTCTTC.

This clonotype was counted at least ten times. The chain is built from TRBV2 and TRBJ2-1; 8 positions agree with TRBD1. There are 18 residues in the CDR3. With V trimmed by 0 bases and J by 7 bases, 14 bases remained unmatched. CDR1 and CDR2 from the germline V gene are SNHLY and FYNNEI. CDR3 region: CASSEAMDRVVFRNEQFF. CDR3 DNA sequence: TGTGCCAGCAGTGAAGCGATGGACAGGGTAGTATTTCGGAATGAGCAGTTCTTC.

The chain employs TRBV28 and TRBJ2-3; D might be TRBD1 (5 bases). The CDR3 runs 14 residues. Germline V gene data show CDR1 as MDHEN and CDR2 as SYDVKM. Trimming removed 6 bases from V and 0 bases from J, with 10 bases in between. CDR3 protein: CASRQGSSTDTQYF. As DNA, the CDR3 is TGTGCCAGCAGGCAGGGTTCGAGCACAGATACGCAGTATTTT.

This clonotype was counted at least ten times. CDR3 residues: CASNKDRPLYGYTF. The CDR3 bases are TGTGCCAGCAACAAAGACAGGCCTCTTTATGGCTACACCTTC. This rearrangement joins TRBV6-1 to TRBJ1-2, with D possibly TRBD1 on 6 matching bases. The CDR3 is 14 amino acids. V lost 7 bases, J lost 5 bases, and 17 bases lay in between. The germline V gene encodes CDR1 MNHNS and CDR2 SASEGT.

This chain joins TRBV28 and TRBJ2-7, with D perhaps TRBD1 (5 bases). The ends were cut back, 2 bases at V and 0 bases at J, with 11 bases in the middle. Germline V gene sequence: CDR1 MDHEN, CDR2 SYDVKM. CDR3 size: 15 residues. The CDR3 DNA sequence: TGTGCCAGCAGTTTACCCAGGGTCAACTCCTACGAGCAGTACTTC. This codes for CASSLPRVNSYEQYF.

This clonotype was observed a few times. This chain links TRBV27 with TRBJ2-2, with no clear D. The germline V and J ends were trimmed by 3 bases and 1 base, with 12 bases remaining between them. Germline loops: CDR1 MNHEY, CDR2 SMNVEV (reference sequence). This CDR3 has 16 amino acids. For the CDR3, the DNA is TGTGCCAGCAGTTTGCTACTGACCCTGAACACCGGGGAGCTGTTTTTT. Its translation: CASSLLLTLNTGELFF.

A note on this clonotype: A much larger clonotype is one base distant, so this may be a read error. V is TRBV28 and J is TRBJ1-1; D gene unclear. CDR3 length: 15 residues. Germline V gives CDR1 MDHEN, CDR2 SYDVKM. CDR3 sequence (DNA): TGTGCCAGCAGTTTGCGTACAGAACAGAACACTGAAGCTCTCTTT. Protein product: CASSLRTEQNTEALF.

In its sample, this clonotype was seen many times. The genes are TRBV7-8 and TRBJ1-6, with D tentatively TRBD1 (5 bases). V was pared by 6 bases and J by 9 bases, with 15 bases between. This CDR3 has 14 residues. Per the germline V gene, CDR1 is SGHVS and CDR2 is FQNEAQ. CDR3: CASSPQGVGSPLHF. CDR3 sequence (DNA): TGTGCCAGCAGTCCCCAGGGAGTCGGTTCACCCCTCCACTTT.

This rearrangement joins TRBV2 to TRBJ1-1, with 7 bases that match TRBD1. There are 16 residues in the CDR3. V lost 8 bases and J lost 3; bases outside the gene matches: 15. Looked up from germline, CDR1 is SNHLY and CDR2 is FYNNEI. The CDR3 coding sequence is TGTGCCAGCTGTCGCACGACAGGGTTACTTGACACTGAAGCTTTCTTT. Amino acids: CASCRTTGLLDTEAFF.

This clonotype was detected many times. The chain uses TRBV2 and TRBJ2-1; D call uncertain. The closer fit of TRBJ2-5 to the DNA end suggests the J call may be wrong. Germline values: CDR1 SNHLY, CDR2 FYNNEI. The CDR3 runs to 14 residues. CDR3 in DNA: TGTGCCAGCAGTGTTGTCCAGCTCCAAGAGACCCAGTACTTC. It codes for CASSVVQLQETQYF.

This clonotype was detected many times. The rearrangement joins TRBV7-9 to TRBJ2-7; TRBD2 matches 9 bases. Looked up from germline, CDR1 is SEHNR and CDR2 is FQNEAQ (reference sequence). V lost 1 base to trimming and J lost 6 bases; unmatched junction nucleotides: 4. The CDR3 totals 14 residues. The CDR3 DNA sequence: TGTGCCAGCAGCTTAGTAGCGGGAGAGGCCGAGCAGTACTTC. It yields the protein CASSLVAGEAEQYF.

Regarding this clonotype: A read error is likely here: a far larger clone is one base away. This sequence joins TRBV11-3 and TRBJ2-5, with 10 positions matching TRBD2. The J call is uncertain, as TRBJ2-1 better fits the DNA end. This CDR3 is built from 17 residues. CDR1 and CDR2 from the germline V gene are SGHNT and YENEEA. The CDR3 region is CASSLGLSGRGHNEQFF. CDR3 coding DNA: TGTGCCAGCAGCTTAGGTTTGAGCGGGAGGGGGCACAATGAGCAGTTCTTC.

This clonotype was observed a handful of times. The chain's CDR3 is CASGLVPLGRAPYNEQFF. Here the CDR3 DNA reads TGTGCTAGTGGTTTGGTACCCCTGGGCAGGGCCCCCTACAATGAGCAGTTCTTC. The rearrangement uses TRBV12-5 and TRBJ2-1; D might be TRBD1 (5 bases). Germline V CDR1 and CDR2: LGHNT, FRNRAP. CDR3 length equals 18 residues. Trimming took off 0 bases at V and 2 bases at J, with 17 bases between the two ends. Full variable domain (outside the CDR3, taken from reference TRBV12-5 and TRBJ2-1): DARVTQTPRHKVTEMGQEVTMRCQPILGHNTVFWYRQTMMQGLELLAYFRNRAPLDDSGMPKDRFSAEMPDATLATLKIQPSEPRDSAVYFCASGLVPLGRAPYNEQFFGPGTRLTVL.

There are many counts of this clonotype. This chain joins TRBV27 and TRBJ1-6; 7 positions agree with TRBD1. CDR3 length: 13 residues. The J segment lost 7 bases and the V segment lost 4 bases, leaving 1 base of the junction unmatched. Germline CDR1 MNHEY, CDR2 SMNVEV (reference sequence). CDR3 region: CASSWGQNSPLHF. Here the CDR3 DNA reads TGTGCCAGCAGTTGGGGACAGAATTCACCCCTCCACTTT.

This clonotype came up many times. V and J are TRBV20-1 and TRBJ1-2; D unresolved. V lost 4 bases and J 0 bases, leaving 0 bases between the germline ends. The CDR3 has 10 residues. The germline CDR1 and CDR2 sequences are DFQATT and SNEGSKA (reference sequence). The CDR3 region is CSATNYGYTF. The CDR3 region has the DNA TGCAGTGCTACTAACTATGGCTACACCTTC.

The V gene is TRBV11-2, the J gene TRBJ2-7, with 10 bases identical to TRBD2. Losses at the gene ends were 5 bases for V and 5 bases for J; bases not matched to a gene: 6. Germline V CDR1 and CDR2: SGHAT, FQNNGV. The CDR3 is 14 residues long. The CDR3: CASSPASGSHEQYF. The CDR3 bases are TGTGCCAGCAGCCCGGCTAGCGGGAGCCACGAGCAGTACTTC.

This clonotype was detected ten times or more. J is TRBJ1-3 and V is TRBV10-3, with D possibly TRBD1 on 5 matching bases. Germline lookup yields CDR1 ENHRY and CDR2 SYGVKD. This CDR3 comprises 15 residues. V was shortened by 6 bases and J by 2 bases, with 14 bases between the two germline ends. CDR3 coding DNA: TGTGCCATCAGCCAGACAGTTCAAACTGGAAACACCATATATTTT. Protein product: CAISQTVQTGNTIYF.

The V and J genes are TRBV20-1 and TRBJ2-1, with 10 nucleotides matching TRBD2. The V gene end was trimmed by 2 bases and the J gene end by 4 bases; junction bases not matched to a gene: 8. The CDR3 has 16 amino acids. CDR1 is DFQATT, CDR2 SNEGSKA, per germline (reference sequence). DNA of the CDR3: TGCAGTGCTAGACTAGCGGGAGTAGGATGGTACAATGAGCAGTTCTTC. Translating gives CSARLAGVGWYNEQFF.

This clonotype was detected many times. The V and J genes are TRBV2 and TRBJ2-3; a weak D match, TRBD2 (6 bases). This CDR3 has 15 amino acids. The germline V and J ends were trimmed by 0 bases and 1 base, with 8 bases remaining between them. Germline lookup yields CDR1 SNHLY and CDR2 FYNNEI. The DNA of the CDR3 is TGTGCCAGCAGTGAAGCGCAGCGGGGCACAGATACGCAGTATTTT. Its translation: CASSEAQRGTDTQYF.

In this sample, this clonotype turned up many times. This chain connects TRBV15 to TRBJ1-4; D is perhaps TRBD1 (5 bases). CDR3 length: 14 residues. The V gene's germline CDR1 is LNHNV and CDR2 YYDKDF (reference sequence). V was cut by 7 bases and J by 2 bases, with 11 bases left in between. CDR3 sequence: CATTQGTTNEKLFF. The CDR3 nucleotides read TGTGCCACCACTCAGGGTACGACTAATGAAAAACTGTTTTTT.

This clonotype was seen a handful of times. The V gene is TRBV20-1, the J gene TRBJ1-2, with D maybe TRBD1 (6 bases). The CDR3 spans 14 residues. Germline values: CDR1 DFQATT, CDR2 SNEGSKA (reference sequence). The V gene lost 0 bases and the J gene lost 4 bases, with 12 bases spanning the gap. The CDR3: CSARDGSGVYGYTF. As DNA, the CDR3 is TGCAGTGCTAGAGATGGGTCAGGGGTCTATGGCTACACCTTC.